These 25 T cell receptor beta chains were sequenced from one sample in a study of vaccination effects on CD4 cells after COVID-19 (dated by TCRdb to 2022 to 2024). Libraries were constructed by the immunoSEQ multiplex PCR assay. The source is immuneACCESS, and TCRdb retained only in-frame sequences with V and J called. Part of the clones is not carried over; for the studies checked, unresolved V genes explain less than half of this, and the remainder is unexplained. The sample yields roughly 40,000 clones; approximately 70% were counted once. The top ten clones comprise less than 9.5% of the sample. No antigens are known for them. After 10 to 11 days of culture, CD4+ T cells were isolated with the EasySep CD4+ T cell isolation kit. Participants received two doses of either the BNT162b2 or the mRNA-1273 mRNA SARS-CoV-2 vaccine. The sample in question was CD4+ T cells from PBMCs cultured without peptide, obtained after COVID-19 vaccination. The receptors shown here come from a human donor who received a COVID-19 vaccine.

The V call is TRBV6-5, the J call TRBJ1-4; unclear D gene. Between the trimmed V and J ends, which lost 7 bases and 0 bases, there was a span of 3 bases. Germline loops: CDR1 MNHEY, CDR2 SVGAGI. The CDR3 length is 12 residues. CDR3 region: CASTATNEKLFF. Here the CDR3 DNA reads TGTGCCAGCACTGCAACTAATGAAAAACTGTTTTTT.

CDR3 protein: CASSPIAGASTDTQYF. The CDR3 DNA follows: TGTGCCAGCTCACCTATAGCGGGGGCCAGCACAGATACGCAGTATTTT. V and J are TRBV18 and TRBJ2-3; 9 nucleotides match TRBD2. J was trimmed by 0 bases and V by 3 bases; bases with no gene match: 4. CDR3 length equals 16 residues. Germline CDR1 and CDR2: KGHSH and LQKENI.

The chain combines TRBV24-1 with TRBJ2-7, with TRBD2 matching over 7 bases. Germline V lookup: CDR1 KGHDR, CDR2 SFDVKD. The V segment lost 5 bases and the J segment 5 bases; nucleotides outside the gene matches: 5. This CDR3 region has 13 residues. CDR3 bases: TGTGCCACCAGTGTAGCGGGTGAGGACGAGCAGTACTTC. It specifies CATSVAGEDEQYF.

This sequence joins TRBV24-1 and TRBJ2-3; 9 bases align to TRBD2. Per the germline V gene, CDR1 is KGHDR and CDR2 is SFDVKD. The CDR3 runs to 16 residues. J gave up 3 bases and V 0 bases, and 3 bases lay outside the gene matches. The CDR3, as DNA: TGTGCCACCAGTGATTTGGGCGGGGGGGCGACAGATACGCAGTATTTT. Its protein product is CATSDLGGGATDTQYF.

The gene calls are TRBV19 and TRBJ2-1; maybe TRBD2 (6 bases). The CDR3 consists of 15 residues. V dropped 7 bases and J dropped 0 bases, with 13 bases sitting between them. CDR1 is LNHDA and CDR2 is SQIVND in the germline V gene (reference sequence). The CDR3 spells CASKSLAHSYNEQFF. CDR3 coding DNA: TGTGCCAGTAAGTCGCTAGCGCACTCCTACAATGAGCAGTTCTTC.

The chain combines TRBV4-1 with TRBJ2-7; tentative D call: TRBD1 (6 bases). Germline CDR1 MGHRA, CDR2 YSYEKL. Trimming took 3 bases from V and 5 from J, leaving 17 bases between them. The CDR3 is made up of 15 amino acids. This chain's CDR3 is CASSHPNKGENEQYF. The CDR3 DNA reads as TGCGCCAGCAGCCACCCAAACAAGGGGGAAAACGAGCAGTACTTC.

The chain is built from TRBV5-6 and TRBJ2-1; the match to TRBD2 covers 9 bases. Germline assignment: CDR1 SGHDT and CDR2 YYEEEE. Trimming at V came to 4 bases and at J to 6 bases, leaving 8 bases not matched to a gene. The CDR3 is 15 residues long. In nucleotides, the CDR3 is TGTGCCAGCAGCCTTAGCGGGGGCCCTGCCAATGAGCAGTTCTTC. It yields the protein CASSLSGGPANEQFF.

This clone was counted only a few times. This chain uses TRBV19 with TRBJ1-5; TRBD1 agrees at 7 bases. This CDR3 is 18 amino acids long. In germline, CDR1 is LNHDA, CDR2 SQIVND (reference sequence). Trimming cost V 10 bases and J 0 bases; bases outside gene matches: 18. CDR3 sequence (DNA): TGTGCCACCAGGATAGGGGACAGCCAGGCCTATAGCAATCAGCCCCAGCATTTT. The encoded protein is CATRIGDSQAYSNQPQHF.

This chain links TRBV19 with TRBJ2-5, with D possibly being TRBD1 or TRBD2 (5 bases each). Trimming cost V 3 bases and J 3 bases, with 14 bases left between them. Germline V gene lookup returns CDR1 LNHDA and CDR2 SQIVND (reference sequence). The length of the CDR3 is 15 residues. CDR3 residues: CASSINPQGEETQYF. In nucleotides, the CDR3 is TGTGCCAGTAGTATTAATCCCCAGGGAGAAGAGACCCAGTACTTC.

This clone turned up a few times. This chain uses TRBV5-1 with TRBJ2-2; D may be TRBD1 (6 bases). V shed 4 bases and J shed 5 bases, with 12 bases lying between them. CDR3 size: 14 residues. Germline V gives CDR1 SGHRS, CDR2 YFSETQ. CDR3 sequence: CASSITGTTGELFF. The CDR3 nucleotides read TGCGCCAGCAGCATCACCGGGACAACCGGGGAGCTGTTTTTT.

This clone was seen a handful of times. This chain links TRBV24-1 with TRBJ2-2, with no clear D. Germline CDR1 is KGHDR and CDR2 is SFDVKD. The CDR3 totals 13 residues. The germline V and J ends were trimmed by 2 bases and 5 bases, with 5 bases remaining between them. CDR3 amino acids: CATSDYSTGELFF. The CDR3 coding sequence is TGTGCCACCAGTGATTACAGTACCGGGGAGCTGTTTTTT.

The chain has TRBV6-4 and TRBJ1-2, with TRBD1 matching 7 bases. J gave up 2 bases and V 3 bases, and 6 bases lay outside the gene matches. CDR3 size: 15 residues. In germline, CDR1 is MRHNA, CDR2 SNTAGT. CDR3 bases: TGTGCCAGCAGTGAAGGAGGGGGCGGAAACTATGGCTACACCTTC. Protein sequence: CASSEGGGGNYGYTF.

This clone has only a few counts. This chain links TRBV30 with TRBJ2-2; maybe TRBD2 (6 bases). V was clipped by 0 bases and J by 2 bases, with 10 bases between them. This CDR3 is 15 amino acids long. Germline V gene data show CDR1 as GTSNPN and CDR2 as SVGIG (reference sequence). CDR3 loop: CAWSVRTINTGELFF. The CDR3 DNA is TGTGCCTGGAGTGTTAGGACTATAAACACCGGGGAGCTGTTTTTT.

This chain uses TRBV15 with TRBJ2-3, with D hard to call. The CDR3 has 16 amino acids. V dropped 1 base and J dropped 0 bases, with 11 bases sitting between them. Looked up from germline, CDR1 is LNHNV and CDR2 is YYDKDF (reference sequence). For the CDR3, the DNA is TGTGCCACCAGCAGAGGGAGACCCACTAGCACAGATACGCAGTATTTT. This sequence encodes CATSRGRPTSTDTQYF.

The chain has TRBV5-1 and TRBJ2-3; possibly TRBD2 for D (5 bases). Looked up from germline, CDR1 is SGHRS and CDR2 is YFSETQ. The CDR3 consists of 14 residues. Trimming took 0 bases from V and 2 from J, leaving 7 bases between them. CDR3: CASSLGTLTDTQYF. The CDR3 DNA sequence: TGCGCCAGCAGCTTGGGGACTCTCACAGATACGCAGTATTTT.

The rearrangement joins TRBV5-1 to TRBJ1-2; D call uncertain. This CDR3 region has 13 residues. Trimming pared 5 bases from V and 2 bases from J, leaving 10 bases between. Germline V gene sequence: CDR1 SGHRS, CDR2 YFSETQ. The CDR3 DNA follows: TGCGCCAGCAGACCGGACGAGAACTATGGCTACACCTTC. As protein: CASRPDENYGYTF.

CDR3 nucleotides: TGTGCCAGTAGTTTTCAGGTTTTCATGAACACTGAAGCTTTCTTT. It translates to CASSFQVFMNTEAFF. The chain employs TRBV19 and TRBJ1-1; no clear D. Per the germline V gene, CDR1 is LNHDA and CDR2 is SQIVND (reference sequence). V lost 5 bases to trimming and J lost 0 bases, with 13 bases between them. The CDR3 has 15 amino acids. Together with reference TRBV19 and TRBJ1-1, the CDR3 gives the full variable domain: DGGITQSPKYLFRKEGQNVTLSCEQNLNHDAMYWYRQDPGQGLRLIYYSQIVNDFQKGDIAEGYSVSREKKESFPLTVTSAQKNPTAFYLCASSFQVFMNTEAFFGQGTRLTVV.

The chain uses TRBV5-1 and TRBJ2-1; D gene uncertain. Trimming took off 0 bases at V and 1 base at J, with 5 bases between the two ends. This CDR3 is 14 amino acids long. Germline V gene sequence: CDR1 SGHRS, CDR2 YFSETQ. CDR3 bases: TGCGCCAGCAGCTTGGGAAGTTCCTACAATGAGCAGTTCTTC. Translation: CASSLGSSYNEQFF.

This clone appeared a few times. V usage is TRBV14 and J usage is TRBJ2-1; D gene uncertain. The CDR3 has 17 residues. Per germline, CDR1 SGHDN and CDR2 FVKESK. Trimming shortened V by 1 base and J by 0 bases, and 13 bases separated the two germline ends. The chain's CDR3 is CASSQASLRSSYNEQFF. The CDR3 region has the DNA TGTGCCAGCAGCCAAGCTAGTCTCCGATCCTCCTACAATGAGCAGTTCTTC.

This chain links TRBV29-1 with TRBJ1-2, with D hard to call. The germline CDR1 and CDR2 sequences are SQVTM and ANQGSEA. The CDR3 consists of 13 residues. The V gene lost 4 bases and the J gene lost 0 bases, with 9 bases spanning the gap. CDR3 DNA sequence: TGCAGCGTTGGCGAAGAAACTAACTATGGCTACACCTTC. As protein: CSVGEETNYGYTF.

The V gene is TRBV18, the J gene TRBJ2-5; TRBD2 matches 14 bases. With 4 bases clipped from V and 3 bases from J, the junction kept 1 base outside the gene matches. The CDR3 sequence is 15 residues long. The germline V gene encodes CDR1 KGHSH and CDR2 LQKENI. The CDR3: CASSRGLAGEETQYF. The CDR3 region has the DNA TGTGCCAGCTCACGGGGACTAGCGGGGGAAGAGACCCAGTACTTC.

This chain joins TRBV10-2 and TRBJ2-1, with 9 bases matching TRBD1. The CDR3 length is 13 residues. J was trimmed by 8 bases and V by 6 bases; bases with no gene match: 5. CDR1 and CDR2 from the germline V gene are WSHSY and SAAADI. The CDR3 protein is CASRTGGFDEQFF. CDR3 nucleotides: TGCGCCAGCAGGACAGGGGGTTTCGATGAGCAGTTCTTC.

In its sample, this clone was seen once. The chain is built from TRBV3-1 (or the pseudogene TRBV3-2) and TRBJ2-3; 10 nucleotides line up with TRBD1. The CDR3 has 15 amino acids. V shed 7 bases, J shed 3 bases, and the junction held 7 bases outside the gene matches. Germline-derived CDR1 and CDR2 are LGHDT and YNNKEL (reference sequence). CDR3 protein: CASTTTGGWTDTQYF. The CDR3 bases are TGTGCCAGCACCACGACAGGGGGCTGGACAGATACGCAGTATTTT.

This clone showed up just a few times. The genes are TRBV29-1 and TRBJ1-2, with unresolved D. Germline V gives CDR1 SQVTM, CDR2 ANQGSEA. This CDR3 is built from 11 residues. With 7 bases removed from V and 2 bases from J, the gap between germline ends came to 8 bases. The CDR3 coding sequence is TGCAGCGGCGGAGGGAACTATGGCTACACCTTC. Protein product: CSGGGNYGYTF.

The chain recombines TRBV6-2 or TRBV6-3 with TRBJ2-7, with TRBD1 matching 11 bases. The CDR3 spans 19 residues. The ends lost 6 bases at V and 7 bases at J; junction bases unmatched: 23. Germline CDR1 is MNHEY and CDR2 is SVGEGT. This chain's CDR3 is CASSFPRDRGAPMGWEQYF. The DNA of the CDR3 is TGTGCCAGCAGCTTTCCCCGGGACAGGGGGGCTCCCATGGGGTGGGAGCAGTACTTC.